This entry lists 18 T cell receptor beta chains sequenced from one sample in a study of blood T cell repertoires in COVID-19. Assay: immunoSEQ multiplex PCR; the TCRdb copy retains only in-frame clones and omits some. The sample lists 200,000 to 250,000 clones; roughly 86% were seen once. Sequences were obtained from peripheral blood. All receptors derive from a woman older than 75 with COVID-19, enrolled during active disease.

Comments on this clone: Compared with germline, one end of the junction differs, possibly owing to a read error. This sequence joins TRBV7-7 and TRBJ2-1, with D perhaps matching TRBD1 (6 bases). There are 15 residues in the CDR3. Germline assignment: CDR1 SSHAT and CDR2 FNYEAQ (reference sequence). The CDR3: CASSPTTGSYNEQFF. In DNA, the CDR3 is TGTGCTAGCAGCCCAACGACAGGATCCTACAATGAGCAGTTCTTC.

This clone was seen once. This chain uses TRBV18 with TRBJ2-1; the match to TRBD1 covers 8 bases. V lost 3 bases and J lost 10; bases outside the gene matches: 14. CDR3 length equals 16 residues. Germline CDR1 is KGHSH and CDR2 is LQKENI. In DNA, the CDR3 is TGTGCCAGCTCACCTCTTCGTCCCGGAACAGGGGGGGAGCAGTTCTTC. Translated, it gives CASSPLRPGTGGEQFF.

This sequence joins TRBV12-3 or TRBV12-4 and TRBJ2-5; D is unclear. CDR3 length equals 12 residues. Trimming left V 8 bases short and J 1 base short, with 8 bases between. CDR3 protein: CASGDFQETQYF. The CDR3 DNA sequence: TGTGCCAGCGGCGACTTCCAAGAGACCCAGTACTTC.

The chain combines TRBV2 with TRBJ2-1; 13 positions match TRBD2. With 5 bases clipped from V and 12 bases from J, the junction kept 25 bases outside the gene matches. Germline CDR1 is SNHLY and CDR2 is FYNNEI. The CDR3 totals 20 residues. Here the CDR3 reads CASSPLPKVLTSGGAIGQFF. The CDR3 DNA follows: TGTGCCAGCAGTCCTCTACCAAAAGTACTTACTAGCGGGGGGGCTATAGGGCAGTTCTTC.

CDR3 nucleotide sequence: TGTGCCAGTAGATCCGGCAGGGTCCTCAGCGGGGAGCTGTTTTTT. Amino acid sequence: CASRSGRVLSGELFF. The rearrangement joins TRBV19 to TRBJ2-2; a possible D gene is TRBD1 (5 bases). CDR3 size: 15 residues. CDR1 is LNHDA and CDR2 is SQIVND in the germline V gene (reference sequence). V shed 6 bases and J shed 7 bases, with 18 bases lying between them.

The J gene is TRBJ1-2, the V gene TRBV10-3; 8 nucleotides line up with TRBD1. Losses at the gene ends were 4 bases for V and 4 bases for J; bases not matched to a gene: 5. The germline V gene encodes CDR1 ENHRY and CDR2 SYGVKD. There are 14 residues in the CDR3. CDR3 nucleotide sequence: TGTGCCATCAGTGGCTACGGACAGGGCTATGGCTACACCTTC. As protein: CAISGYGQGYGYTF.

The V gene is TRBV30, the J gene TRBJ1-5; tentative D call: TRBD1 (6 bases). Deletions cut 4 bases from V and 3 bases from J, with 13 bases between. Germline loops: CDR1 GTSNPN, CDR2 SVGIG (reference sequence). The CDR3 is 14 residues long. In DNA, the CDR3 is TGTGCCTGGATCTTAGACAGGTACAATCAGCCCCAGCATTTT. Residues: CAWILDRYNQPQHF. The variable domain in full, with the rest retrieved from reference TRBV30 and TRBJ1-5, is SQTIHQWPATLVQPVGSPLSLECTVEGTSNPNLYWYRQAAGRGLQLLFYSVGIGQISSEVPQNLSASRPQDRQFILSSKKLLLSDSGFYLCAWILDRYNQPQHFGDGTRLSIL.

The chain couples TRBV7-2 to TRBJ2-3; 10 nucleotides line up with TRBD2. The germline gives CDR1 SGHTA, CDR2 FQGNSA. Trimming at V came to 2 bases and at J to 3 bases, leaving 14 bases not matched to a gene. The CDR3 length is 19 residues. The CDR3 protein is CASSLRVRAGGPDTDTQYF. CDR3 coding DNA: TGTGCCAGCAGCTTAAGGGTACGAGCGGGGGGGCCCGATACAGATACGCAGTATTTT.

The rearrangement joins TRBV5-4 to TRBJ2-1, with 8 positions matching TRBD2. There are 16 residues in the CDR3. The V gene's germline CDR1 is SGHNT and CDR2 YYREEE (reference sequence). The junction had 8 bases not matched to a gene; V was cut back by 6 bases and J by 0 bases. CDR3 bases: TGTGCCAGCACCCTTCCCGGGAGGGTCTCCTACAATGAGCAGTTCTTC. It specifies CASTLPGRVSYNEQFF.

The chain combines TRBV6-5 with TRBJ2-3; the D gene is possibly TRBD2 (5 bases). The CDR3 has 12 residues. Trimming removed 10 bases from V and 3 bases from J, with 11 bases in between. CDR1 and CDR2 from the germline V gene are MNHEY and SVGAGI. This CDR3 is CATRRGTDTQYF. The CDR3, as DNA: TGTGCCACCCGTCGGGGTACAGATACGCAGTATTTT.

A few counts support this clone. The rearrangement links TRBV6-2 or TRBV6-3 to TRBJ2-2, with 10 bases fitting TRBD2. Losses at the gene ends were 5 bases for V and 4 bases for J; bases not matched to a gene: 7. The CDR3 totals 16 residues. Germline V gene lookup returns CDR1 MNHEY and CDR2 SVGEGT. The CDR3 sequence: CASSQRTSGVTGELFF. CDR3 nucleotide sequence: TGTGCCAGCAGTCAAAGGACTAGCGGCGTCACCGGGGAGCTGTTTTTT.

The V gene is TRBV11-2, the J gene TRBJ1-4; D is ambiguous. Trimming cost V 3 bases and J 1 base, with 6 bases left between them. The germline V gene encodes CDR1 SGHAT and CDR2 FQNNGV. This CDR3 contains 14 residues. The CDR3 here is CASSLARTNEKLFF. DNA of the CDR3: TGTGCCAGCAGCTTGGCCCGAACTAATGAAAAACTGTTTTTT.

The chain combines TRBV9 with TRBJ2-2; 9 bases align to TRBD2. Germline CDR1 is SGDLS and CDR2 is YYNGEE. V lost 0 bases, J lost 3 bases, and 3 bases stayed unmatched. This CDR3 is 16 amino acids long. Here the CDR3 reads CASSVVAGEYTGELFF. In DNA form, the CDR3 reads TGTGCCAGCAGCGTAGTAGCGGGGGAGTACACCGGGGAGCTGTTTTTT.

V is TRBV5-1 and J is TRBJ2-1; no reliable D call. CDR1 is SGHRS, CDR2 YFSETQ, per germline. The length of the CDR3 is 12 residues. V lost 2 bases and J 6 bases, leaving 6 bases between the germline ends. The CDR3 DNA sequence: TGCGCCAGCAGCTTAACTACCAATGAGCAGTTCTTC. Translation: CASSLTTNEQFF.

This CDR3 is CASSLGQALYGELFF. The DNA of the CDR3 is TGCGCCAGCAGCTTGGGACAGGCCCTTTACGGGGAGCTGTTTTTT. The chain couples TRBV5-1 to TRBJ2-2, with D perhaps matching TRBD1 (6 bases). The CDR3 runs to 15 residues. Trimming removed 0 bases from V and 7 bases from J, with 13 bases in between. Germline V gene sequence: CDR1 SGHRS, CDR2 YFSETQ.

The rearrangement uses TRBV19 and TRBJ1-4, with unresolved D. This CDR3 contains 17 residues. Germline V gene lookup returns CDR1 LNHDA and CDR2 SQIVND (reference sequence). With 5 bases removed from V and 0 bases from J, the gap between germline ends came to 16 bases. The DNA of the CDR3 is TGTGCCAGTAGTGGACGGACTGTTAGGGCAACTAATGAAAAACTGTTTTTT. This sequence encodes CASSGRTVRATNEKLFF.

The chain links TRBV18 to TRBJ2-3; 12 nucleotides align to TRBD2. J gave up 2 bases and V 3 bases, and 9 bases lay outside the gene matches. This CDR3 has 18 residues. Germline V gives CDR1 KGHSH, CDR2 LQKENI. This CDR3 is CASSPRTSGVSVTDTQYF. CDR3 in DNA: TGTGCCAGCTCACCGCGGACTAGCGGGGTTTCGGTCACAGATACGCAGTATTTT.

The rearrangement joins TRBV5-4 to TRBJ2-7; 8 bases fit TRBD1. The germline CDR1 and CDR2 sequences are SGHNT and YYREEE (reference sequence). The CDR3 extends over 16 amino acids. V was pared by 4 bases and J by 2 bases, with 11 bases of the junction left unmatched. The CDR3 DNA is TGTGCCAGCAGCCTTGTGCGAGACAGGGGTGCCTACGAGCAGTACTTC. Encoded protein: CASSLVRDRGAYEQYF.